These T cell receptor beta chains were read from a single sample in a study of cytotoxic CD8 clonotypes in ibrutinib-treated CLL. Produced via immunoSEQ multiplex PCR; TCRdb's table is partial and in-frame only. The top ten clones hold 5.9% of a sample with 200,000 to 250,000 clones, 60% to 80% of them seen once. The source was PBMCs, collected after 12 months of ibrutinib treatment. These receptors all come from a human donor with chronic lymphocytic leukemia. Both conserved end residues are part of each CDR3. Fields, in order: V gene, clone size, CDR3 length, J gene, CDR3 protein. Part of the rows lack a size; the others show once, few, many or a class for expanded clones.

>TRBV6-5|-|13|TRBJ1-2
CASSVEIREGYTF
>TRBV5-6|-|15|TRBJ2-5
CASSLPGLAGETQYF
>TRBV7-2|many|15|TRBJ2-7
CASSSQGAGPYEQYF
>TRBV9|-|15|TRBJ2-2
CASSGGELNTGELFF
>TRBV10-2|few|13|TRBJ1-5
CASRKGPDQPQHF
>TRBV5-4|-|14|-
CARAPSGQTYEQYF
>TRBV28|-|17|TRBJ1-5
CASSPPSGTGFDQPQHF
>TRBV19|-|14|TRBJ1-2
CASIRTGSNYGYTF
>TRBV7-6|-|15|TRBJ1-5
CASSTGTGGNQPQHF
>TRBV30|few|14|TRBJ1-1
CAWSGGQGPTEAFF
>TRBV18|-|15|TRBJ1-2
CASSPSLEEFYGYTF
>TRBV9|-|15|TRBJ1-1
CASSVRTGGTTEAFF
>TRBV16|-|16|TRBJ1-4
CASSQLVTATNEKLFF
>TRBV6-1|-|14|TRBJ2-3
CASSEGGSTDTQYF
>TRBV7-9|-|16|TRBJ1-5
CASSLGSGGIDQPQHF
>TRBV5-1|few|15|TRBJ1-5
CASSTTGGGNQPQHF
>TRBV5-1|-|16|TRBJ2-6
CASSSSTHSGANVLTF
>TRBV5-6|-|17|TRBJ1-1
CASSLLQTGILNTEAFF
>TRBV9|-|15|TRBJ1-5
CASSVAVGANQPQHF
>TRBV19|-|11|TRBJ1-1
CASSIVSEAFF
>TRBV4-1|-|14|TRBJ1-1
CASSQARTNTEAFF
>TRBV30|once|16|TRBJ2-3
CAWSPTSGDIADTQYF
>TRBV5-1|-|13|TRBJ1-2
CASSPEGNYGYTF
>TRBV2|-|14|TRBJ2-2
CASSLGLNTGELFF
>TRBV21-1|-|15|TRBJ2-7
CASSSRTIISYEQYF
>TRBV5-1|-|17|TRBJ2-2
CASSYPPGQGMSGELFF
>TRBV30|-|15|TRBJ1-6
CAWSAGSGYNSPLHF
>TRBV9|few|15|TRBJ1-5
CASSGGQGGFQPQHF
>TRBV6-5|-|14|TRBJ1-1
CASSATGDYTEAFF
>TRBV15|-|15|TRBJ2-3
CATSRGGGSTDTQYF
>TRBV9|few|14|TRBJ1-1
CASSVRGLNTEAFF
>TRBV4-1|-|16|TRBJ2-1
CASSQVALPQAGEQFF
>TRBV7-9|-|13|TRBJ2-5
CASRRDGQETQYF
>TRBV4-1|-|14|TRBJ1-2
CASSRQGTNYGYTF
>TRBV28|-|14|TRBJ2-7
CASRGQGWSYEQYF
>TRBV30|-|14|TRBJ2-5
CAWSRDVQRETQYF
>TRBV25-1|few|14|TRBJ2-1
CASSVTGKGNEQFF
>TRBV7-9|-|12|TRBJ2-7
CASSASLMWQYF
>TRBV14|few|17|TRBJ1-2
CASSHQYQGAASYGYTF
>TRBV6-5|many|13|TRBJ2-7
CASSYGTTYEQYF
>TRBV5-1|-|13|TRBJ2-2
CASSLVSTGELFF
>TRBV6-5|-|13|TRBJ2-1
CASKGLGSNEQFF
>TRBV5-6|few|15|TRBJ1-5
CASSLHTDHGKPQHF
>TRBV28|-|13|TRBJ2-7
CASRKTSGNEQYF
>TRBV27|-|13|TRBJ1-2
CASSQGQDYGYTF